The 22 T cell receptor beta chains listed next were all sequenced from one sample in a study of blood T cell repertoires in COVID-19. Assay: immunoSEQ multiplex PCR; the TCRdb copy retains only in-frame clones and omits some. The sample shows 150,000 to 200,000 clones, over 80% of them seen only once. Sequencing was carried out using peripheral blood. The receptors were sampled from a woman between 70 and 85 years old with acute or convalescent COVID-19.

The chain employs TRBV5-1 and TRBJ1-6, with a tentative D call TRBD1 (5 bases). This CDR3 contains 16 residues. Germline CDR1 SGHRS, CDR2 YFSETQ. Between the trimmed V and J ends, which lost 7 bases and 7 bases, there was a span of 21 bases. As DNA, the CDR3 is TGCGCCAGCGGAAGGGACCCCGGGACTGTGAATTCACCCCTCCACTTT. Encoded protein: CASGRDPGTVNSPLHF.

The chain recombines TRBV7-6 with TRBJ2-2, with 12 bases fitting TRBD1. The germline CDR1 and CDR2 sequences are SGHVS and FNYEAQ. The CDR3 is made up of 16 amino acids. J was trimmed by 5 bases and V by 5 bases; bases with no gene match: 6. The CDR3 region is CASSAGQGARTGELFF. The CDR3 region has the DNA TGTGCCAGCAGCGCGGGACAGGGGGCGAGGACCGGGGAGCTGTTTTTT.

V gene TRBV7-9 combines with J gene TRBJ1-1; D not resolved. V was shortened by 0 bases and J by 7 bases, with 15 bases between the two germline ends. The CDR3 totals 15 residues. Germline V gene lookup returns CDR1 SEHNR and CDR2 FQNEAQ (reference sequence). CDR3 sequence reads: CASSLAGLSGDEAFF. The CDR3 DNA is TGTGCCAGCAGCTTAGCGGGCTTGTCCGGGGATGAAGCTTTCTTT.

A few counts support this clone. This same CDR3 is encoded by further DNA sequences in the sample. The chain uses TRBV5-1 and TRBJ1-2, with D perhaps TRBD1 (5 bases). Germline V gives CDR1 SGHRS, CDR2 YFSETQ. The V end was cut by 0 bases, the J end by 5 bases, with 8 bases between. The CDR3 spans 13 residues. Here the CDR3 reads CASSLGQIYGYTF. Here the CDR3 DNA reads TGCGCCAGCAGCTTGGGACAGATATATGGCTACACCTTC.

The CDR3 reads CASSLETVNTEAFF. The CDR3, as DNA: TGCGCCAGCAGCTTGGAAACAGTAAACACTGAAGCTTTCTTT. The chain uses TRBV5-1 and TRBJ1-1; no definite D call. V lost 0 bases to trimming and J lost 2 bases, with 8 bases between them. Germline V lookup: CDR1 SGHRS, CDR2 YFSETQ. The CDR3 covers 14 residues.

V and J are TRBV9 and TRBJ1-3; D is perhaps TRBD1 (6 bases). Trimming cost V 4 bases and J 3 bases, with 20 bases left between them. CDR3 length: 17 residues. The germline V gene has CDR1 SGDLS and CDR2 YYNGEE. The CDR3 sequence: CASSPRGGGQIGNTIYF. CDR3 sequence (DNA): TGTGCCAGCAGCCCCCGTGGGGGGGGGCAGATTGGAAACACCATATATTTT. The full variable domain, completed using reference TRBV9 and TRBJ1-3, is DSGVTQTPKHLITATGQRVTLRCSPRSGDLSVYWYQQSLDQGLQFLIQYYNGEERAKGNILERFSAQQFPDLHSELNLSSLELGDSALYFCASSPRGGGQIGNTIYFGEGSWLTVV.

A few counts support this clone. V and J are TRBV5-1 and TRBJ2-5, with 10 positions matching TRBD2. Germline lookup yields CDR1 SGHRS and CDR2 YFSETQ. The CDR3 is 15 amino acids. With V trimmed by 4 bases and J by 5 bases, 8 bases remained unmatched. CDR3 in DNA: TGCGCCAGCAGCCAAGGACTAGCGGTGGGGGAGACCCAGTACTTC. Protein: CASSQGLAVGETQYF.

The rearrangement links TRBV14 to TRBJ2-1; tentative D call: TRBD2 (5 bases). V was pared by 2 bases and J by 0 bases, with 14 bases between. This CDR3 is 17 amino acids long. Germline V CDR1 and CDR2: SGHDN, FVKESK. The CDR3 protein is CASSQYKRLSSYNEQFF. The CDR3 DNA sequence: TGTGCCAGCAGCCAATATAAGCGGCTGAGCTCCTACAATGAGCAGTTCTTC.

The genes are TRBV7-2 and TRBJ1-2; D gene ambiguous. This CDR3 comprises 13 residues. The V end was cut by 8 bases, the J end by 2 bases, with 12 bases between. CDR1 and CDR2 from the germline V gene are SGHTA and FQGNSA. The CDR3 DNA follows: TGTGCCAGCCAAGCGGTGCGAAACTATGGCTACACCTTC. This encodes CASQAVRNYGYTF.

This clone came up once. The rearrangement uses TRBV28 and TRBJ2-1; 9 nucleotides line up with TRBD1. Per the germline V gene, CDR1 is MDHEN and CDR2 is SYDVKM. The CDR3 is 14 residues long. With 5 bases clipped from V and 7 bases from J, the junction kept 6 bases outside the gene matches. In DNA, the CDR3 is TGTGCCAGCAGTACAGACAGGGGGAGGAATGAGCAGTTCTTC. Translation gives CASSTDRGRNEQFF.

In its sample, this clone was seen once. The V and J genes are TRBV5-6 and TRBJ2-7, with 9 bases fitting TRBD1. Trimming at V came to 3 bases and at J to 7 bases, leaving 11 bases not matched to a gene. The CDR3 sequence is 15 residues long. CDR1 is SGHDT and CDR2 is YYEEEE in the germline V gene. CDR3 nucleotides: TGTGCCAGCAGCTGGCGGGGACAGGGATTGGGAGAGCAGTACTTC. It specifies CASSWRGQGLGEQYF.

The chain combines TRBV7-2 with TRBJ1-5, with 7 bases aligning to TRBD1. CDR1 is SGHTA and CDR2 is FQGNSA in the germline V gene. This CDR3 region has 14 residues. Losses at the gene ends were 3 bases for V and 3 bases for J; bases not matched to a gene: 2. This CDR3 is CASSLGQNNQPQHF. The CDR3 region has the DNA TGTGCCAGCAGCTTGGGACAGAACAATCAGCCCCAGCATTTT.

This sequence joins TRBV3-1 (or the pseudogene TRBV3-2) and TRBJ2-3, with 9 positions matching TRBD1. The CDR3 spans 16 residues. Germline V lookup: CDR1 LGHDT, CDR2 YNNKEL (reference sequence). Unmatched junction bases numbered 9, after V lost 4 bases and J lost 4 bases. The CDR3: CASSPWTGEGSDTQYF. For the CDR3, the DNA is TGTGCCAGCAGCCCTTGGACAGGGGAAGGGTCAGATACGCAGTATTTT.

CDR3 sequence (DNA): TGTGCCAGCAGCTTACCGGAGACTAGCGGGAGCCACGAGCAGTACTTC. This sequence encodes CASSLPETSGSHEQYF. This chain links TRBV7-2 with TRBJ2-7, with 12 bases lining up with TRBD2. Trimming cost V 2 bases and J 5 bases; bases outside gene matches: 7. Germline CDR1 SGHTA, CDR2 FQGNSA. This CDR3 region has 16 residues.

Written as DNA, the CDR3 is TGTGCCAGCTCCCGGGGACAGGGAGAAAAACTGTTTTTT. Encoded protein: CASSRGQGEKLFF. The genes are TRBV7-9 and TRBJ1-4; TRBD1 aligns across 9 bases. V lost 8 bases, J lost 8 bases, and 6 bases stayed unmatched. The V gene's germline CDR1 is SEHNR and CDR2 FQNEAQ (reference sequence). CDR3 length: 13 amino acids.

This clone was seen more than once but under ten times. CDR3 region: CASSLSVDRGTGELFF. DNA of the CDR3: TGTGCCAGCAGTTTATCAGTGGACAGGGGAACCGGGGAGCTGTTTTTT. V usage is TRBV27 and J usage is TRBJ2-2, with 9 bases identical to TRBD1. V shed 0 bases, J shed 5 bases, and the junction held 4 bases outside the gene matches. The CDR3 runs to 16 residues. The germline CDR1 and CDR2 sequences are MNHEY and SMNVEV (reference sequence).

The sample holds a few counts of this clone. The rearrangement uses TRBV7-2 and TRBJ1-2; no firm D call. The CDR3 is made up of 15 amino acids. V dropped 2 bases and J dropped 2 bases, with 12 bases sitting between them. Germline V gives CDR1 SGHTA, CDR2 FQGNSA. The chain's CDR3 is CASSLYEGGNYGYTF. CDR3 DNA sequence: TGTGCCAGCAGCTTATATGAGGGAGGGAACTATGGCTACACCTTC.

The CDR3 DNA sequence: TGTGCCAGCAGTGGTTTAACAGGGGCCTACGAGCAGTACTTC. This codes for CASSGLTGAYEQYF. The J gene is TRBJ2-7, the V gene TRBV25-1, with 7 bases fitting TRBD1. Germline loops: CDR1 MGHDK, CDR2 SYGVNS. This CDR3 region has 14 residues. V lost 4 bases, J lost 2 bases, and 5 bases stayed unmatched.

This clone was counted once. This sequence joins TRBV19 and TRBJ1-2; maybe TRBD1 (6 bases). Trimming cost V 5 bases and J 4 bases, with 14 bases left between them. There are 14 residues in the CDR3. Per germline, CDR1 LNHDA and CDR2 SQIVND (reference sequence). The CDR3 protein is CASSPLGGGYGYTF. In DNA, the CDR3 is TGTGCCAGTAGTCCCCTAGGGGGGGGCTATGGCTACACCTTC. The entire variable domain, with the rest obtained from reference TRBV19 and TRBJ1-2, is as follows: DGGITQSPKYLFRKEGQNVTLSCEQNLNHDAMYWYRQDPGQGLRLIYYSQIVNDFQKGDIAEGYSVSREKKESFPLTVTSAQKNPTAFYLCASSPLGGGYGYTFGSGTRLTVV.

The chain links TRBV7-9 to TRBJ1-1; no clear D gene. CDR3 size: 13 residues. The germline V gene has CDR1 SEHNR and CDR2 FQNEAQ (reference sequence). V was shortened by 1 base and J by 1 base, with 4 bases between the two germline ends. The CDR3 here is CASSLEANTEAFF. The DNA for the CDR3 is TGTGCCAGCAGCTTAGAAGCGAACACTGAAGCTTTCTTT.

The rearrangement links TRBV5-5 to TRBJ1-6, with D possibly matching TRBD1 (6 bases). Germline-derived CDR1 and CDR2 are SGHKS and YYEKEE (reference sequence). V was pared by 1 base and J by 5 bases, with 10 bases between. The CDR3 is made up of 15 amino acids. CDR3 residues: CASSLSAGDNSPLHF. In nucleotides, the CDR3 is TGTGCCAGCAGCTTGTCGGCAGGGGATAATTCACCCCTCCACTTT.

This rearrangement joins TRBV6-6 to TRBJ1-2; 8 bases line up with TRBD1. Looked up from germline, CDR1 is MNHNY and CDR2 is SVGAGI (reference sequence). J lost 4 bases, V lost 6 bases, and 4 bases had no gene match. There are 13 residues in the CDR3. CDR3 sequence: CASRLDRAYGYTF. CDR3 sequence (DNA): TGTGCCAGCAGGTTGGACAGGGCCTATGGCTACACCTTC.